The T cell receptor (beta chain) described here comes from a study of cytomegalovirus exposure and HLA in healthy donors. Overall study context: The study's early data release held about 85 million unique TCRs from HLA-typed donors.

Primers for the PCR totalled 60 Vbeta and 13 Jbeta. Using immunoSEQ multiplex PCR, the repertoire was profiled, and TCRdb retains in-frame clones only, with some absent. The sample holds tens of thousands of clones, about 66% seen once. Deletions cut 3 bases from V and 8 bases from J, with 14 bases between. Per the germline V gene, CDR1 is MGHRA and CDR2 is YSYEKL. The CDR3 consists of 14 residues. Details on this clone: No antigen is known for it.

Overall study findings and caveats: Later analysis identified a missense DCLRE1C variant that was linked to TCR beta V- and J-gene trimming.

Sequencing used PBMCs. This rearrangement joins TRBV4-1 to TRBJ1-5; unclear D gene. The TCR was taken from a man younger than 40 in good health and CMV-seronegative. The CDR3 region is CASSHEKGGEPQHF. The CDR3 bases are TGCGCCAGCAGCCATGAGAAGGGAGGTGAGCCCCAGCATTTT.